The 24 T cell receptor beta chains reported below all come from one sample, sequenced in a study of lymphopenia after photon versus proton radiotherapy (dated by TCRdb to about 2019). Library generation was performed with the immunoSEQ multiplex PCR assay. The source is immuneACCESS, and TCRdb retained only in-frame sequences with V and J called. Part of the clones is not carried over; for the studies checked, unresolved V genes explain less than half of this, and the remainder is unexplained. The sample contains fewer than 35,000 clones, about nine tenths of them found a single time. Around 6.5% of the sample lies in the top ten. Here the sequenced sample was peripheral blood, taken from a patient treated with photon-based radiotherapy. Receptors originate from a woman aged 50 to 65 with pancreatic cancer.

This chain joins TRBV6-5 and TRBJ1-3, with a tentative D call TRBD1 (5 bases). Trimming removed 0 bases from V and 0 bases from J, with 6 bases in between. Looked up from germline, CDR1 is MNHEY and CDR2 is SVGAGI. The CDR3 extends over 15 amino acids. CDR3 loop: CASSYSGDSGNTIYF. The CDR3 region has the DNA TGTGCCAGCAGTTACTCGGGGGACTCTGGAAACACCATATATTTT.

The V gene is TRBV5-6, the J gene TRBJ1-4; TRBD1 might be the D (5 bases). V lost 4 bases to trimming and J lost 3 bases, with 13 bases between them. The CDR3 contains 15 residues. Germline values: CDR1 SGHDT, CDR2 YYEEEE. The CDR3 region has the DNA TGTGCCAGCAGCACCCCCAGGGTGGCTAATGAAAAACTGTTTTTT. The encoded protein is CASSTPRVANEKLFF.

The CDR3: CASSPTGLRETQYF. The CDR3 region has the DNA TGTGCCAGCTCACCGACAGGGCTACGGGAGACCCAGTACTTC. The chain uses TRBV18 and TRBJ2-5, with 7 bases that match TRBD1. CDR1 is KGHSH and CDR2 is LQKENI in the germline V gene. The trim removed 3 bases at V and 5 bases at J, leaving 6 bases unmatched. This CDR3 comprises 14 residues.

V is TRBV10-3 and J is TRBJ2-7, with TRBD2 identical over 11 bases. The V segment lost 6 bases and the J segment 5 bases; nucleotides outside the gene matches: 6. CDR3 length equals 14 residues. The germline CDR1 and CDR2 sequences are ENHRY and SYGVKD. The CDR3 DNA follows: TGTGCCATCAGCGTGACTAGCGGGACGGACGAGCAGTACTTC. Translation gives CAISVTSGTDEQYF.

The chain is built from TRBV6-6 and TRBJ1-4; no reliable D call. This CDR3 has 12 amino acids. Germline CDR1 MNHNY, CDR2 SVGAGI (reference sequence). Deletions cut 7 bases from V and 8 bases from J, with 11 bases between. CDR3: CASTSPREKLFF. The DNA for the CDR3 is TGTGCCAGCACCTCGCCGCGGGAAAAACTGTTTTTT.

The chain recombines TRBV7-6 with TRBJ2-1; the match to TRBD2 covers 11 bases. Germline CDR1 and CDR2: SGHVS and FNYEAQ. Germline trimming cut 5 bases from V and 0 bases from J; bases unmatched to any gene: 3. This CDR3 region has 16 residues. In DNA, the CDR3 is TGTGCCAGCAGCACCGGGACTAGCGGCTCCTACAATGAGCAGTTCTTC. Encoded protein: CASSTGTSGSYNEQFF.

V is TRBV25-1 and J is TRBJ2-5; perhaps D is TRBD1 or TRBD2 (5 bases each). The J call may not be correct, given that the DNA end is closer to TRBJ2-7. In germline, CDR1 is MGHDK, CDR2 SYGVNS. The CDR3 totals 15 residues. The CDR3 nucleotides are TGTGCCAGCAGCGCTCCCCGGGACGCTACCTACGAGCAGTACTTC. Protein sequence: CASSAPRDATYEQYF.

In this sample, this clone turned up once. V gene TRBV25-1 combines with J gene TRBJ2-3; a weak D match, TRBD2 (6 bases). This CDR3 has 13 amino acids. Deletions cut 4 bases from V and 14 bases from J, with 19 bases between. In germline, CDR1 is MGHDK, CDR2 SYGVNS. The CDR3 is CASSAYYSGEGYF. DNA of the CDR3: TGTGCCAGCAGTGCCTACTATAGCGGAGAGGGGTATTTT.

The chain is built from TRBV10-2 and TRBJ2-3; D is undetermined. Germline V lookup: CDR1 WSHSY, CDR2 SAAADI. The CDR3 covers 12 residues. The V and J ends lost 2 bases and 8 bases respectively, with 8 bases between them. The CDR3 DNA reads TGCGCCAGCAGTGAGGCCGGTGGTACGCAGTATTTT. This codes for CASSEAGGTQYF.

V and J are TRBV9 and TRBJ2-2; 7 positions agree with TRBD1. V was clipped by 0 bases and J by 5 bases; unmatched bases: 7. The CDR3 loop spans 16 amino acids. The V gene's germline CDR1 is SGDLS and CDR2 YYNGEE. This CDR3 reads CASSVASDRETGELFF. Written as DNA, the CDR3 is TGTGCCAGCAGCGTAGCTTCTGACAGGGAAACCGGGGAGCTGTTTTTT.

The chain uses TRBV9 and TRBJ1-1, with D uncertain. CDR1 is SGDLS and CDR2 is YYNGEE in the germline V gene. The V end lost 5 bases, the J end lost 6 bases, and 14 bases lay between the germline ends. There are 13 residues in the CDR3. CDR3 amino acids: CASSPEDSAEAFF. CDR3 DNA: TGTGCCAGCAGTCCCGAGGACTCTGCTGAAGCTTTCTTT.

V and J are TRBV5-1 and TRBJ2-1; 11 bases fit TRBD2. J was trimmed by 0 bases and V by 7 bases; bases with no gene match: 9. Germline V gene sequence: CDR1 SGHRS, CDR2 YFSETQ. CDR3 length equals 17 residues. CDR3 region: CASGPGLAATSYNEQFF. The CDR3 nucleotides are TGCGCCAGCGGACCGGGACTAGCGGCGACCTCCTACAATGAGCAGTTCTTC.

CDR3 bases: TGCGCCAGCCGCGCTCCACAGGGCTACGAGCAGTACTTC. It codes for CASRAPQGYEQYF. This chain uses TRBV4-1 with TRBJ2-7, with D possibly being TRBD1 (6 bases). The CDR3 runs 13 residues. The ends were cut back, 8 bases at V and 3 bases at J, with 14 bases in the middle. Germline V gene lookup returns CDR1 MGHRA and CDR2 YSYEKL.

This clone appeared once. The chain combines TRBV6-5 with TRBJ1-2; maybe TRBD1 (5 bases). The V gene's germline CDR1 is MNHEY and CDR2 SVGAGI. With 6 bases removed from V and 8 bases from J, the gap between germline ends came to 22 bases. The CDR3 consists of 15 residues. The CDR3 nucleotides read TGTGCCAGCAGCCGGAGCTCGGGCAGGGTCGGAGGCTACACCTTC. It codes for CASSRSSGRVGGYTF.

The rearrangement uses TRBV27 and TRBJ2-7; D might be TRBD1 (6 bases). The V gene lost 2 bases and the J gene lost 7 bases, with 12 bases spanning the gap. Germline CDR1 MNHEY, CDR2 SMNVEV (reference sequence). The CDR3 is 13 residues long. Written as DNA, the CDR3 is TGTGCCAGCAGTTTAGGACAGTCCGGGGAGCAGTACTTC. Translated: CASSLGQSGEQYF.

The V call is TRBV29-1, the J call TRBJ1-2; no reliable D call. Germline CDR1 and CDR2: SQVTM and ANQGSEA. Between the trimmed V and J ends, which lost 3 bases and 2 bases, there was a span of 13 bases. The CDR3 contains 14 residues. CDR3: CSVDSGSENYGYTF. The CDR3, as DNA: TGCAGCGTTGACTCCGGGTCAGAAAACTATGGCTACACCTTC.

The chain employs TRBV28 and TRBJ2-3; TRBD2 agrees at 10 bases. CDR3 length equals 14 residues. Per germline, CDR1 MDHEN and CDR2 SYDVKM. V trimming: 5 bases; J trimming: 6 bases; junction bases outside the gene matches: 5. CDR3 coding DNA: TGTGCCAGCAGTCAGCTAGCGGGAGTTGATACGCAGTATTTT. Translating it yields CASSQLAGVDTQYF.

The genes are TRBV19 and TRBJ2-5, with TRBD1 identical over 9 bases. The CDR3 length is 15 residues. Germline assignment: CDR1 LNHDA and CDR2 SQIVND (reference sequence). V gave up 5 bases and J gave up 5 bases; unmatched junction bases: 9. This CDR3 is CASSPQGALGETQYF. The DNA for the CDR3 is TGTGCCAGTAGTCCACAGGGGGCGCTTGGGGAGACCCAGTACTTC.

The CDR3 protein is CASSERVYEQYF. For the CDR3, the DNA is TGTGCCAGCAGTGAACGAGTATACGAGCAGTACTTC. V is TRBV2 and J is TRBJ2-7; D is uncertain. CDR3 size: 12 residues. V was clipped by 2 bases and J by 4 bases, with 6 bases between them. Germline V lookup: CDR1 SNHLY, CDR2 FYNNEI.

This chain joins TRBV5-4 and TRBJ2-3, with 12 bases matching TRBD2. The J segment lost 0 bases and the V segment lost 5 bases, leaving 4 bases of the junction unmatched. Germline V lookup: CDR1 SGHNT, CDR2 YYREEE (reference sequence). The CDR3 runs 16 residues. The CDR3 spells CASSLAGGHSTDTQYF. Written as DNA, the CDR3 is TGTGCCAGCAGTCTAGCGGGGGGGCATAGCACAGATACGCAGTATTTT.

The chain employs TRBV4-1 and TRBJ2-3; no firm D call. Trimming cost V 0 bases and J 13 bases, with 23 bases left between them. CDR3 length equals 16 residues. The germline gives CDR1 MGHRA, CDR2 YSYEKL. The CDR3 region has the DNA TGCGCCAGCAGCCAAGAAGTGGGAATCCTCTCGGTTAGGAAGTATTTT. It encodes CASSQEVGILSVRKYF.

The CDR3 sequence is CASSLDPQTGATKNIQYF. The CDR3 DNA sequence: TGTGCCAGCAGCTTAGATCCCCAGACAGGGGCGACCAAAAACATTCAGTACTTC. This rearrangement joins TRBV11-2 to TRBJ2-4, with 8 positions matching TRBD1. The CDR3 has 18 residues. Germline V gene sequence: CDR1 SGHAT, CDR2 FQNNGV. J was trimmed by 2 bases and V by 0 bases; bases with no gene match: 9.

The chain combines TRBV6-5 with TRBJ2-1, with a possible D match to TRBD1 (5 bases). Germline V gene lookup returns CDR1 MNHEY and CDR2 SVGAGI. The CDR3 length is 15 residues. V was pared by 6 bases and J by 7 bases, with 19 bases between. Here the CDR3 reads CASSQGQPRINEQFF. The CDR3 DNA sequence: TGTGCCAGCAGCCAAGGACAACCCCGGATTAATGAGCAGTTCTTC.

The V call is TRBV11-2, the J call TRBJ1-5; D is undetermined. The CDR3 contains 14 residues. Trimming pared 5 bases from V and 3 bases from J, leaving 11 bases between. CDR1 SGHAT and CDR2 FQNNGV come from the germline V gene. CDR3 residues: CASSAQRVNQPQHF. CDR3 nucleotides: TGTGCCAGCAGCGCGCAGCGGGTCAATCAGCCCCAGCATTTT.